This passage covers 5 T cell receptor beta chains from one sample sequenced in a study of T cells in Graves' hyperthyroidism and ophthalmopathy (dated by TCRdb to the late 2010s). Receptor libraries were prepared by multiplex PCR. Reads for this sample came from an Illumina HiSeq 2000. TCR beta CDR3 regions were amplified from RNA transcripts. A first-round RT-PCR of the TCR CDR3 used the HTBI primer set with the Qiagen OneStep RT-PCR kit. The public sequencing data were trimmed at Q25 with fastp and processed into clonotypes with MiXCR by TCRdb, which kept only in-frame beta chains. Each entry is one CDR3 protein sequence, shown with its most common DNA and genes. In this sample the table shows hundreds of thousands of distinct CDR3 sequences, more than 30% of which occur a single time. The top ten hold roughly 8.3% of the sample. Input material: blood. These receptors were obtained from a man between 18 and 29 years old with Graves' hyperthyroidism.

The chain is built from TRBV7-9 and TRBJ2-7; TRBD1 matches at 9 bases. In germline, CDR1 is SEHNR, CDR2 FQNEAQ (reference sequence). J gave up 7 bases and V 5 bases, and 12 bases lay outside the gene matches. This CDR3 has 15 residues. The chain's CDR3 is CASSPTPDRGREQYF. The CDR3 region has the DNA TGTGCCAGCAGCCCTACCCCGGACAGGGGACGAGAGCAGTACTTC.

The chain is built from TRBV9 and TRBJ1-4; a possible D gene is TRBD1 (5 bases). The CDR3 contains 16 residues. Germline V gene lookup returns CDR1 SGDLS and CDR2 YYNGEE. The V end lost 0 bases, the J end lost 0 bases, and 9 bases lay between the germline ends. CDR3 loop: CASSVGRGATNEKLFF. The CDR3 nucleotides read TGTGCCAGCAGCGTAGGGCGGGGGGCAACTAATGAAAAACTGTTTTTT.

The rearrangement uses TRBV7-2 and TRBJ2-5; TRBD2 agrees at 8 bases. The CDR3 is made up of 12 amino acids. The germline CDR1 and CDR2 sequences are SGHTA and FQGNSA. CDR3 sequence reads: CADAGGKETQYF. Here the CDR3 DNA reads TGTGCTGATGCGGGGGGAAAAGAGACCCAGTACTTC. The full variable domain, in which reference TRBV7-2 and TRBJ2-5 provide the parts outside the CDR3, is GAGVSQSPSNKVTEKGKDVELRCDPISGHTALYWYRQSLGQGLEFLIYFQGNSAPDKSGLPSDRFSAERTGGSVSTLTIQRTQQEDSAVYLCADAGGKETQYFGPGTRLLVL.

This chain uses TRBV10-3 with TRBJ2-7, with no clear D. Germline CDR1 reads ENHRY; CDR2 reads SYGVKD. V was cut by 6 bases and J by 0 bases, with 12 bases left in between. The CDR3 consists of 14 residues. The CDR3 DNA sequence: TGTGCCATCAGCCCCGATTTGAGCTCCTACGAGCAGTACTTC. Translated, it gives CAISPDLSSYEQYF.

The chain employs TRBV2 and TRBJ2-3; TRBD2 aligns across 11 bases. Per germline, CDR1 SNHLY and CDR2 FYNNEI. The CDR3 extends over 14 amino acids. The ends lost 4 bases at V and 5 bases at J; junction bases unmatched: 2. CDR3 protein: CASSVGLAGDTQYF. Written as DNA, the CDR3 is TGTGCCAGCAGTGTTGGACTAGCGGGAGATACGCAGTATTTT.